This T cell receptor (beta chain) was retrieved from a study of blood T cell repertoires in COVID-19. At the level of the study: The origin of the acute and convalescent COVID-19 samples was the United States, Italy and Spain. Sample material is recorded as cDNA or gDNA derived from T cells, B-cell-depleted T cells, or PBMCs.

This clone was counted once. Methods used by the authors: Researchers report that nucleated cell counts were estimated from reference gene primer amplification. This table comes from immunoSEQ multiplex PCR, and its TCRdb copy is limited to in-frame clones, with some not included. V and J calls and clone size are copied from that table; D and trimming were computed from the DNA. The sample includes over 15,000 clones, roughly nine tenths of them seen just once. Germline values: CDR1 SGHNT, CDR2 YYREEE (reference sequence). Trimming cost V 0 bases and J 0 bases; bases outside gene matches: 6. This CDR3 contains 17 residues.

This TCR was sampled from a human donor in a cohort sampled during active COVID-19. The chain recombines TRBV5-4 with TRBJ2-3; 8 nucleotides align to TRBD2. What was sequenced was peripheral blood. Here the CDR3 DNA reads TGTGCCAGCAGCTTGGGCGGGGGGCGCCCTAGCACAGATACGCAGTATTTT. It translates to CASSLGGGRPSTDTQYF.